This passage covers 7 T cell receptor beta chains from one sample sequenced in a study of cytomegalovirus exposure and HLA in healthy donors. PCR primers comprised 60 Vbeta and 13 Jbeta primers. Clones were sequenced by immunoSEQ multiplex PCR, and TCRdb holds only the in-frame ones, with some missing. In total, the table holds around 150,000 clones. The specimen was PBMCs. The receptors derive from an older woman in good health and CMV-seronegative.

The chain uses TRBV5-8 and TRBJ1-2, with unresolved D. Germline V gives CDR1 SGHTS, CDR2 YDEGEE. This CDR3 is 15 amino acids long. The ends were cut back, 4 bases at V and 4 bases at J, with 17 bases in the middle. CDR3 DNA sequence: TGTGCCAGCAGCCCGATGATCTCGCGGTCCTATGGCTACACCTTC. Its translation is CASSPMISRSYGYTF.

The chain has TRBV5-4 and TRBJ2-5; no definite D call. Germline CDR1 SGHNT, CDR2 YYREEE (reference sequence). The CDR3 is 13 residues long. Trimming left V 4 bases short and J 2 bases short, with 9 bases between. The CDR3 reads CASSGLTQETQYF. For the CDR3, the DNA is TGTGCCAGCAGCGGCCTTACGCAAGAGACCCAGTACTTC.

The chain carries TRBV5-1 and TRBJ2-3, with TRBD1 matching 9 bases. This CDR3 region has 15 residues. The V segment lost 4 bases and the J segment 3 bases; nucleotides outside the gene matches: 6. Germline V gene data show CDR1 as SGHRS and CDR2 as YFSETQ. CDR3 loop: CASSPTGGWTDTQYF. CDR3 coding DNA: TGCGCCAGCAGCCCGACAGGGGGATGGACAGATACGCAGTATTTT.

The chain combines TRBV20-1 with TRBJ2-3; a possible D gene is TRBD2 (5 bases). CDR1 and CDR2 from the germline V gene are DFQATT and SNEGSKA (reference sequence). The CDR3 extends over 11 amino acids. Trimming cost V 4 bases and J 4 bases, with 6 bases left between them. The CDR3 loop is CSAKRADTQYF. CDR3 nucleotides: TGCAGTGCTAAGAGGGCAGATACGCAGTATTTT.

The rearrangement links TRBV19 to TRBJ1-5; 11 nucleotides agree with TRBD1. V lost 5 bases, J lost 2 bases, and 8 bases stayed unmatched. Germline lookup yields CDR1 LNHDA and CDR2 SQIVND (reference sequence). The CDR3 is made up of 17 amino acids. CDR3 residues: CASSVGTGGLGNQPQHF. The CDR3 bases are TGTGCCAGTAGTGTCGGGACAGGGGGTTTAGGCAATCAGCCCCAGCATTTT. The full variable domain, rest sourced from reference TRBV19 and TRBJ1-5, is DGGITQSPKYLFRKEGQNVTLSCEQNLNHDAMYWYRQDPGQGLRLIYYSQIVNDFQKGDIAEGYSVSREKKESFPLTVTSAQKNPTAFYLCASSVGTGGLGNQPQHFGDGTRLSIL.

The chain employs TRBV19 and TRBJ2-2, with a possible D match to TRBD2 (6 bases). The CDR3 is 16 residues long. CDR1 and CDR2 (germline): LNHDA, SQIVND (reference sequence). Trimming shortened V by 6 bases and J by 5 bases, and 19 bases separated the two germline ends. The CDR3 loop is CASSFIIGGGTGELFF. CDR3 DNA: TGTGCCAGTAGCTTTATTATAGGAGGAGGGACCGGGGAGCTGTTTTTT.

The chain uses TRBV4-1 and TRBJ2-7, with TRBD1 matching 7 bases. This CDR3 has 16 residues. After removal of 4 bases from V and 2 bases from J, the junction contained 11 bases not matched to a gene. The germline V gene has CDR1 MGHRA and CDR2 YSYEKL. The CDR3 sequence: CASSRSSGTETYEQYF. CDR3 bases: TGCGCCAGCAGCCGCAGCTCCGGGACAGAAACCTACGAGCAGTACTTC.